These 3 T cell receptor beta chains came from one sample sequenced in a study of T cells after yellow fever vaccination. TCRdb used MiXCR to reprocess the 5' RACE reads, holding one entry per CDR3 protein. The sample lists about 160,000 distinct CDR3 sequences; 7% to 10% were seen once. The sample here was CD8+ T cells sorted from PBMCs, taken 45 days after the yellow fever booster vaccination. The receptors originated from a man between 18 and 29 years old who received the YFV17D yellow fever vaccine.

At least ten counts were recorded for this clonotype. This rearrangement joins TRBV4-1 to TRBJ2-3, with no clear D. The germline V and J ends were trimmed by 1 base and 2 bases, with 13 bases remaining between them. The CDR3 runs 16 residues. Germline loops: CDR1 MGHRA, CDR2 YSYEKL. The CDR3 spells CASSQVLVGATDTQYF. Written as DNA, the CDR3 is TGCGCCAGCAGCCAAGTCCTGGTAGGCGCCACAGATACGCAGTATTTT.

The chain combines TRBV6-5 with TRBJ2-1; no definite D call. V was trimmed by 6 bases and J by 4 bases, leaving 7 bases between them. Germline-derived CDR1 and CDR2 are MNHEY and SVGAGI. The CDR3 covers 12 residues. CDR3 amino acids: CASRDSYNEQFF. CDR3 sequence (DNA): TGTGCCAGCAGAGACTCGTACAATGAGCAGTTCTTC.

This clonotype was detected a few times. This sequence joins TRBV3-1 and TRBJ2-6; D remains unclear. Germline V lookup: CDR1 LGHDT, CDR2 YNNKEL (reference sequence). Trimming took 1 base from V and 0 from J, leaving 7 bases between them. The length of the CDR3 is 16 residues. The CDR3 sequence is CASSQVFGSGANVLTF. CDR3 nucleotide sequence: TGTGCCAGCAGCCAAGTATTCGGCTCTGGGGCCAACGTCCTGACTTTC.